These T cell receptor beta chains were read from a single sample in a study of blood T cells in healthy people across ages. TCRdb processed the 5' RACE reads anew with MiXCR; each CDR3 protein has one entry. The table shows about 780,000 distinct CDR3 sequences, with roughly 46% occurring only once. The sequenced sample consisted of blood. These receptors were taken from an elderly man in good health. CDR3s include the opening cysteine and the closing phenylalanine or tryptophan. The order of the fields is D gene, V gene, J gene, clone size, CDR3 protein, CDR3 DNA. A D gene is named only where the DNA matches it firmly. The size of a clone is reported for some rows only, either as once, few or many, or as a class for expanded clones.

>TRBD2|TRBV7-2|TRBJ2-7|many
CASSAGGVEQYF
TGTGCCAGCAGCGCGGGGGGCGTCGAGCAGTACTTC
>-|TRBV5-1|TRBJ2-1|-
CASSYEGPSYNEQFF
TGCGCCAGCAGCTATGAGGGCCCGTCCTACAATGAGCAGTTCTTC
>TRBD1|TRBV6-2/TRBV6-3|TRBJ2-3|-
CASHSEQGAFEDTQYF
TGTGCCAGTCATTCGGAACAGGGGGCTTTTGAAGATACGCAGTATTTT
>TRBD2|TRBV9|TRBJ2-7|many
CASSSTGTSGAREYF
TGTGCCAGCAGCTCGACAGGGACTAGCGGGGCGAGGGAGTACTTC
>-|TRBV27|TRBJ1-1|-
CASSLTSGNTEAFF
TGTGCCAGCAGTTTAACCTCAGGGAACACTGAAGCTTTCTTT
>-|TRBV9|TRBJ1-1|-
CASSPSVGDTEAFF
TGTGCCAGCAGCCCTTCGGTCGGGGACACTGAAGCTTTCTTT
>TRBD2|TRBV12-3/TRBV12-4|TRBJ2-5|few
CASTGGGNQETQYF
TGTGCCAGCACCGGCGGGGGGAACCAAGAGACCCAGTACTTC
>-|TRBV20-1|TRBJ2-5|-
CSAREARGGLGAQYF
TGCAGTGCTAGAGAAGCCAGGGGCGGTCTCGGGGCCCAGTACTTC
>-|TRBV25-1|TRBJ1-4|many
CASSDWGREGEKLFF
TGTGCCAGCAGTGACTGGGGCAGGGAGGGCGAAAAACTGTTTTTT
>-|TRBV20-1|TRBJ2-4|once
CSARDRGLRYF
TGCAGTGCTAGAGATAGAGGCCTAAGGTACTTC
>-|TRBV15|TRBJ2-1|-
CATSRAAGLQFF
TGTGCCACCAGCAGAGCGGCCGGCCTGCAGTTCTTC
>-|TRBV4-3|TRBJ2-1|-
CASSQPFPGAYNEQFF
TGCGCCAGCAGCCAACCATTCCCAGGCGCCTACAATGAGCAGTTCTTC
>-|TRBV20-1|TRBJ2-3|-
CSARGPGPNTDTQYF
TGCAGTGCTAGAGGACCGGGACCGAACACAGATACGCAGTATTTT
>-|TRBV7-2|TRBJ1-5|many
CASSLVWNSQNQPQHF
TGTGCCAGCAGCTTAGTTTGGAACAGCCAAAATCAGCCCCAGCATTTT
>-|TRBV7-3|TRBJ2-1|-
CASSPRLGGSIYNEQFF
TGTGCCAGCAGCCCCCGTTTGGGTGGGTCTATATACAATGAGCAGTTCTTC
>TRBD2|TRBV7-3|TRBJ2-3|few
CASSRLAGGGDTQYF
TGTGCCAGCAGCCGACTAGCGGGAGGTGGAGATACGCAGTATTTT
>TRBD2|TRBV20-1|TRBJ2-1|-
CSARGGNSYNEQFF
TGCAGTGCTCGGGGAGGGAATTCCTACAATGAGCAGTTCTTC
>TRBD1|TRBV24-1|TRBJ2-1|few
CATSDDTGVTYNEQFF
TGTGCCACCAGTGACGACACAGGGGTAACCTACAATGAGCAGTTCTTC
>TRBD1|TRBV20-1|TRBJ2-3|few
CSASTRDRGTDTQYF
TGCAGTGCTAGTACAAGGGACAGGGGCACAGATACGCAGTATTTT
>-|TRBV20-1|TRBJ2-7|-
CSASQPGSYEQYF
TGCAGTGCTAGTCAACCGGGCTCCTACGAGCAGTACTTC
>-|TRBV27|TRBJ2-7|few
CASSPAAGTTYEQYF
TGTGCCAGCAGTCCCGCAGCCGGGACCACGTACGAGCAGTACTTC
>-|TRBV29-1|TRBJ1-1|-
CSVLGFGADTEAFF
TGCAGCGTTCTCGGGTTTGGAGCGGACACTGAAGCTTTCTTT